This T cell receptor (beta chain) was identified in a study of cytomegalovirus exposure and HLA in healthy donors. The primer mix had 60 Vbeta and 13 Jbeta primers. Data came from immunoSEQ multiplex PCR; TCRdb stores just in-frame clones and leaves some out. The sample lists about 130,000 clones; more than 65% were seen once. Unmatched junction bases numbered 13, after V lost 6 bases and J lost 6 bases. Germline assignment: CDR1 SNHLY and CDR2 FYNNEI. The CDR3 totals 16 residues. Specimen: PBMCs. The rearrangement links TRBV2 to TRBJ1-5; 8 bases agree with TRBD1. This clonotype originated in a woman aged 55-70 years in good health and CMV-seropositive. The CDR3 DNA reads as TGTGCCAGCAGGACAGGGGACAGCCTTAGGGGTCAGCCCCAGCATTTT. The encoded protein is CASRTGDSLRGQPQHF. Full variable domain (rest looked up from reference TRBV2 and TRBJ1-5): EPEVTQTPSHQVTQMGQEVILRCVPISNHLYFYWYRQILGQKVEFLVSFYNNEISEKSEIFDDQFSVERPDGSNFTLKIRSTKLEDSAMYFCASRTGDSLRGQPQHFGDGTRLSIL.